The source of this T cell receptor (beta chain) is a study of T cells in Graves' hyperthyroidism and ophthalmopathy. V shed 5 bases and J shed 5 bases, with 10 bases lying between them. There are 13 residues in the CDR3. Germline loops: CDR1 LNHNV, CDR2 YYDKDF (reference sequence). This clonotype was detected ten times or more. Amplified regions were TCR beta CDR3 sequences from RNA transcripts. The HTBI primer set served for first-round RT-PCR of the TCR CDR3. MiXCR, run by TCRdb on the multiplex PCR reads, gives a single entry per CDR3 protein. There are about 480,000 distinct CDR3 sequences in the sample; around 14% occur only once, and 15% to 20% lies in the top ten.

The rearrangement joins TRBV15 to TRBJ1-5; D uncertain. The receptor was isolated from a woman aged 18 to 35 with Graves' hyperthyroidism. Material for sequencing was blood. The CDR3 DNA sequence: TGTGCCACCAGCCCCCCGAGGGATCAGCCCCAGCATTTT. This translates into CATSPPRDQPQHF.